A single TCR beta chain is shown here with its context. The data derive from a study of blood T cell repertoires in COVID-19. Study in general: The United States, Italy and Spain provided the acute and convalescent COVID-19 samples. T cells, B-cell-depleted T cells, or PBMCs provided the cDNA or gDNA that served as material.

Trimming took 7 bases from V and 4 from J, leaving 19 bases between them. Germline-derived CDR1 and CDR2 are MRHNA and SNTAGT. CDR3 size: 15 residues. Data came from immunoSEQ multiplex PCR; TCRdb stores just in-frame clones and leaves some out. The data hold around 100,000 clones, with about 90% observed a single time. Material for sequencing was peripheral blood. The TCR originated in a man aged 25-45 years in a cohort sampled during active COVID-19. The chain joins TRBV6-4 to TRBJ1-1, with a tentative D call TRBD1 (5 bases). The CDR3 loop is CASIGGERALTEAFF. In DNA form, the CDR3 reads TGTGCCAGCATCGGAGGGGAAAGGGCCCTCACTGAAGCTTTCTTT.